The present TCR beta chain was sequenced within a study of T cell repertoires in cytomegalovirus infection. Turning to the study itself: Shared public TCR beta signatures pointed to both CMV infection and a matching HLA type.

This clonotype has only a few counts. CDR3 length equals 15 residues. Germline V CDR1 and CDR2: SGHVS, FQNEAQ. V dropped 2 bases and J dropped 0 bases, with 8 bases sitting between them. Via MiXCR, TCRdb re-called the reads, giving one row per CDR3 protein. The table shows some 700,000 distinct CDR3 sequences, with 35% to 45% occurring only once. V gene TRBV7-8 combines with J gene TRBJ1-3; tentatively, D is TRBD1 (5 bases). This TCR was sampled from a human donor in good health (CMV status not recorded). Some clones in this sample may be carry-over from other donors' samples. Sequencing used PBMCs. The CDR3 nucleotides are TGTGCCAGCAGCTTAAGTAGGGGCTCTGGAAACACCATATATTTT. Translation: CASSLSRGSGNTIYF.